This T cell receptor (beta chain) was obtained from a study of T cells expressing NK-cell markers. The CDR3 is 15 residues long. For each CDR3 protein, TCRdb gives one entry from its re-call of the 5' RACE reads, without DNA. Found here are roughly 180,000 distinct CDR3 sequences; the top ten clones hold under 20%. This receptor was obtained from a woman aged 18 to 75 in good health. The chain couples TRBV12-3 or TRBV12-4 to TRBJ1-5; no DNA is available, so the TRBD1 call from TCRdb remains unchecked. Specimen: blood T cells: a sorted CD56 or NKG2C T cell subset, CD4+ or CD8+ T cells, or bulk PBMC T cells (not recorded which). CDR3 region: CASSLGGAGHQPQHF.